Included here is one T cell receptor beta chain sequence, with context. Its antigen is unknown. The data were obtained in a study of cytomegalovirus exposure and HLA in healthy donors. Notes on the study in general: Reports described diagnosis of cytomegalovirus status by the classifier as highly specific and sensitive. According to a subsequent analysis, TCR clusters identified in the first cohort showed a tendency to co-occur across the roughly 110 validation repertoires.

Profiling relied on immunoSEQ multiplex PCR, and the TCRdb table lists in-frame clones only, not all of them. The sample holds about 63,000 clones, 95% seen once. The CDR3 is made up of 14 amino acids. CDR1 is GTSNPN and CDR2 is SVGIG in the germline V gene (reference sequence). V dropped 4 bases and J dropped 4 bases, with 16 bases sitting between them. The sequence was obtained from a woman between 18 and 29 years old in good health and CMV-seropositive. Sequenced: PBMCs. The chain carries TRBV30 and TRBJ1-1; D ambiguous. Written as DNA, the CDR3 is TGTGCCTGGACCATACGGTCCGGTGTCACTGAAGCTTTCTTT. Encoded protein: CAWTIRSGVTEAFF.